These 6 T cell receptor beta chains originate from one sample sequenced in a study of T cells in Graves' hyperthyroidism and ophthalmopathy. The investigators amplified TCR beta CDR3 regions from RNA transcripts. Primed by the HTBI set, a first-round RT-PCR was run on the TCR CDR3. TCRdb called the multiplex PCR reads again in MiXCR, with one record for every CDR3 protein. The data show roughly 510,000 distinct CDR3 sequences, with 35% to 50% seen just once and 35% to 50% held by the top ten. The sample comprised peripheral blood or thyroid tissue (not recorded which). The receptors stem from an adult woman with Graves' disease, either hyperthyroidism or ophthalmopathy (not recorded which).

The chain uses TRBV7-9 and TRBJ2-5, with 7 bases lining up with TRBD2. This CDR3 has 16 residues. In germline, CDR1 is SEHNR, CDR2 FQNEAQ (reference sequence). Losses at the gene ends were 4 bases for V and 1 base for J; bases not matched to a gene: 9. DNA of the CDR3: TGTGCCAGCAGCTCCCCTCCCGGGAGGCTCCAAGAGACCCAGTACTTC. It yields the protein CASSSPPGRLQETQYF.

This clonotype was counted many times. This chain uses TRBV4-2 with TRBJ1-4; D not resolved. Trimming stripped 1 base from V and 4 bases from J, with 7 bases between. The CDR3 has 14 residues. Germline CDR1 and CDR2: LGHNA and YNFKEQ. The DNA for the CDR3 is TGTGCCAGCAGCCAAGGGACCCATAATGAAAAACTGTTTTTT. This codes for CASSQGTHNEKLFF.

CDR3 in amino acids: CASSFVGTIYF. CDR3 DNA: TGTGCCAGCAGTTTTGTCGGGACCATATATTTT. The genes are TRBV12-3 or TRBV12-4 and TRBJ1-3; D is unclear. V shed 3 bases and J shed 10 bases, with 7 bases lying between them. The CDR3 is 11 amino acids.

This clonotype appeared many times. The chain uses TRBV7-2 and TRBJ2-7, with a tentative D call TRBD1 (6 bases). This CDR3 region has 16 residues. CDR1 and CDR2 from the germline V gene are SGHTA and FQGNSA. The ends were cut back, 5 bases at V and 1 base at J, with 18 bases in the middle. For the CDR3, the DNA is TGTGCCAGCAGCCCGGGCAGGTCCCAGGGGTCCTACGAGCAGTACTTC. Translating it yields CASSPGRSQGSYEQYF.

This clonotype was seen at least ten times. The V and J genes are TRBV20-1 and TRBJ1-3; D not certain. CDR1 DFQATT and CDR2 SNEGSKA come from the germline V gene (reference sequence). V shed 3 bases and J shed 0 bases, with 9 bases lying between them. The CDR3 runs 14 residues. As DNA, the CDR3 is TGCAGTGCTAGGCCCGGTGGCTCTGGAAACACCATATATTTT. This sequence encodes CSARPGGSGNTIYF.

On this clonotype itself: One end of the junction varies from germline; a read error may be responsible. The chain couples TRBV2 to TRBJ2-2, with a weak D call TRBD1 (5 bases). This CDR3 region has 15 residues. The germline V gene has CDR1 SNHLY and CDR2 FYNNEI. CDR3 DNA sequence: TGTGCCCGCAGTCGGGCAGGGATGAACACCGGGGAGCTGTTTTTT. It specifies CARSRAGMNTGELFF.